This T cell receptor (beta chain) stems from a study of response to subunit inactivated influenza vaccine. TCRdb re-derived calls from the RT-PCR reads in MiXCR, one entry per CDR3 protein. The sample lists under 500,000 distinct CDR3 sequences, approximately 11% occurring once. There are 14 residues in the CDR3. Germline V lookup: CDR1 SQVTM, CDR2 ANQGSEA. V dropped 2 bases and J dropped 2; count of bases not matched to a gene: 5. Points from the study as a whole: Authors suggested each seasonal influenza vaccination recruits few new T cells.

This clonotype was seen more than once but under ten times. Antigen specificity is unknown. The rearrangement links TRBV29-1 to TRBJ2-7; 8 nucleotides agree with TRBD1. Material: PBMCs from blood, obtained 45 days after vaccination. This receptor was taken from a man aged 50 or older who received an inactivated influenza vaccine. CDR3 nucleotide sequence: TGCAGCGTTGAATCCGGGACAGGCACCTACGAGCAGTACTTC. Translated: CSVESGTGTYEQYF.